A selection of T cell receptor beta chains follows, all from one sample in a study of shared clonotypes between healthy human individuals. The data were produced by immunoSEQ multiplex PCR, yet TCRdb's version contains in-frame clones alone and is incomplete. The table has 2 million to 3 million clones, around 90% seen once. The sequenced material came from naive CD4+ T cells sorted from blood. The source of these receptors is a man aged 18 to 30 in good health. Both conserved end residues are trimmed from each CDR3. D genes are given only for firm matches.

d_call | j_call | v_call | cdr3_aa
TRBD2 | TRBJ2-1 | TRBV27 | ASSPRLAGDNEQF
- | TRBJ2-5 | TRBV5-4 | ASSLAASAETQY
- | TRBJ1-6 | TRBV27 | ASSLRNSPLH
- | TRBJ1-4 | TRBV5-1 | ASSWGQGTKTNEKLF
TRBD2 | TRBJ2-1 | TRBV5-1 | ASFTGTSGYNEQF
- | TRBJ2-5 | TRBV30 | AWSFGREVWVQETQY
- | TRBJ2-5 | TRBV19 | ASSGGGETQY
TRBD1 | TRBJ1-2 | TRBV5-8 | ASSRDRGPATPNYGYT
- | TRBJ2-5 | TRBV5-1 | ASSPRLGSIQETQY
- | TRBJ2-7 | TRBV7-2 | ASSLFVGSSYEQY
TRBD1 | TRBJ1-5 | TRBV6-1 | ASSEEGTGSQPQH
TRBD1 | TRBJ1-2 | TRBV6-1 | ASSVEGAIYGYT
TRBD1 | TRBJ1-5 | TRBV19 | ASSMTGIRQPQH
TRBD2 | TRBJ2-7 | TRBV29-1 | SVHSGYEQY
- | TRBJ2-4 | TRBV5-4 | ASSLGGNIQY
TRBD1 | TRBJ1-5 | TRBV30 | AWSPSGTGYNQPQH
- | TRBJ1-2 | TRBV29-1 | SAAVNYGYT
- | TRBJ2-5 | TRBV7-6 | ASSRGGETQY
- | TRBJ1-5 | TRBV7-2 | ASSLDVGGPQPQH
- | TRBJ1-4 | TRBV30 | AWSVGPPTTSRANEKLF
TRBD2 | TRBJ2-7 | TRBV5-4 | ASSTSGWSSYEQY
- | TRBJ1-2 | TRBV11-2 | ASSLEPLLLDGYT